One sample yielded the 23 T cell receptor beta chains listed below, sequenced in a study of blood T cell repertoires in COVID-19. Assay used: immunoSEQ multiplex PCR; TCRdb lists only in-frame clones, some missing. Of more than 200,000 clones in the sample, 85% to 90% were seen once. Material for sequencing was peripheral blood. Every receptor here comes from a woman aged 55-69 years with COVID-19, enrolled during active disease.

This sequence joins TRBV28 and TRBJ2-6, with a possible D match to TRBD2 (5 bases). Germline CDR1 is MDHEN and CDR2 is SYDVKM. This CDR3 spans 20 amino acids. Trimming removed 2 bases from V and 0 bases from J, with 20 bases in between. CDR3 nucleotide sequence: TGTGCCAGCAGTTTAGTCACCGGGGTACGGACCGGCTCTGGGGCCAACGTCCTGACTTTC. It translates to CASSLVTGVRTGSGANVLTF.

CDR3 bases: TGCGCCAGCAGCTTGGTAGCGGGATTCGCCTACAATGAGCAGTTCTTC. It encodes CASSLVAGFAYNEQFF. This chain uses TRBV5-1 with TRBJ2-1; 8 nucleotides line up with TRBD2. From germline, CDR1 is SGHRS and CDR2 YFSETQ. The CDR3 has 16 amino acids. V lost 0 bases to trimming and J lost 2 bases; unmatched junction nucleotides: 4. Together with reference TRBV5-1 and TRBJ2-1, the CDR3 gives the full variable domain: KAGVTQTPRYLIKTRGQQVTLSCSPISGHRSVSWYQQTPGQGLQFLFEYFSETQRNKGNFPGRFSGRQFSNSRSEMNVSTLELGDSALYLCASSLVAGFAYNEQFFGPGTRLTVL.

The rearrangement joins TRBV28 to TRBJ1-2; D is unclear. CDR3 size: 12 residues. V lost 2 bases to trimming and J lost 8 bases, with 9 bases between them. CDR1 MDHEN and CDR2 SYDVKM come from the germline V gene. CDR3 sequence (DNA): TGTGCCAGCAGTTTACTTCCGCAGGGCTACACCTTC. As protein: CASSLLPQGYTF.

The chain has TRBV10-3 and TRBJ1-4; D ambiguous. Germline CDR1 and CDR2: ENHRY and SYGVKD. This CDR3 comprises 13 residues. The ends were cut back, 2 bases at V and 4 bases at J, with 5 bases in the middle. CDR3 amino acids: CAISEGLNEKLFF. The CDR3 DNA sequence: TGTGCCATCAGTGAGGGACTTAATGAAAAACTGTTTTTT.

This clone came up once. The CDR3 loop reads CASSSWPGWTEAFF. The DNA for the CDR3 is TGTGCCAGCAGCTCCTGGCCCGGGTGGACTGAAGCTTTCTTT. J is TRBJ1-1 and V is TRBV6-5; D unclear. The CDR3 has 14 residues. Trimming removed 6 bases from V and 5 bases from J, with 16 bases in between. The germline V gene has CDR1 MNHEY and CDR2 SVGAGI.

This chain connects TRBV5-1 to TRBJ1-6; D possibly corresponds to TRBD1 (6 bases). There are 15 residues in the CDR3. CDR1 is SGHRS, CDR2 YFSETQ, per germline. Deletions cut 3 bases from V and 7 bases from J, with 14 bases between. The CDR3 here is CASSSDTGQNSPLHF. CDR3 DNA: TGCGCCAGCAGCTCCGATACAGGACAGAATTCACCCCTCCACTTT.

The V and J genes are TRBV13 and TRBJ1-1, with D possibly TRBD1 on 5 matching bases. This CDR3 spans 15 amino acids. Trimming removed 5 bases at V and 1 base at J, with 14 bases between. CDR1 is PRHDT and CDR2 is FYEKMQ in the germline V gene (reference sequence). The CDR3 loop is CASSPPGEGNTEAFF. Written as DNA, the CDR3 is TGTGCCAGCAGCCCTCCGGGGGAAGGGAACACTGAAGCTTTCTTT.

The V call is TRBV4-3, the J call TRBJ2-5; TRBD1 might be the D (6 bases). The V end was cut by 0 bases, the J end by 5 bases, with 13 bases between. Germline-derived CDR1 and CDR2 are LGHNA and YSLEER. The CDR3 is 15 amino acids. In nucleotides, the CDR3 is TGCGCCAGCAGCCAAGAGTACAGGGTGTTCGAGACCCAGTACTTC. Translation gives CASSQEYRVFETQYF.

The V call is TRBV5-4, the J call TRBJ2-7, with D possibly TRBD1 on 5 matching bases. CDR1 and CDR2 (germline): SGHNT, YYREEE (reference sequence). The CDR3 covers 13 residues. V was clipped by 2 bases and J by 1 base, with 7 bases between them. The CDR3 DNA reads as TGTGCCAGCAGCTTTACAGGTTCCTACGAGCAGTACTTC. Its protein is CASSFTGSYEQYF.

The chain employs TRBV28 and TRBJ2-7; 10 bases are shared with TRBD1. CDR3 length equals 15 residues. V dropped 5 bases and J dropped 5; count of bases not matched to a gene: 9. CDR1 and CDR2 from the germline V gene are MDHEN and SYDVKM. The CDR3 DNA follows: TGTGCCAGCAGTCCCCCGGGGGACAGGGGCCACGAGCAGTACTTC. Encoded protein: CASSPPGDRGHEQYF.

The chain recombines TRBV3-1 (or the pseudogene TRBV3-2) with TRBJ1-1; 7 bases are a match to TRBD1. The CDR3 loop spans 13 amino acids. Germline CDR1 is LGHDT and CDR2 is YNNKEL (reference sequence). Unmatched junction bases numbered 9, after V lost 4 bases and J lost 10 bases. CDR3 amino acids: CASSPTETGAAFF. As DNA, the CDR3 is TGTGCCAGCAGCCCTACCGAAACAGGGGCAGCTTTCTTT.

Only a few counts were recorded for this clone. The chain carries TRBV15 and TRBJ1-1, with 7 bases lining up with TRBD1. With V trimmed by 7 bases and J by 0 bases, 2 bases remained unmatched. The CDR3 is 13 amino acids. From germline, CDR1 is LNHNV and CDR2 YYDKDF (reference sequence). The DNA of the CDR3 is TGTGCCACCAAACAGGGGTTGAACACTGAAGCTTTCTTT. Its translation: CATKQGLNTEAFF. The whole variable domain, remainder taken from reference TRBV15 and TRBJ1-1, is DAMVIQNPRYQVTQFGKPVTLSCSQTLNHNVMYWYQQKSSQAPKLLFHYYDKDFNNEADTPDNFQSRRPNTSFCFLDIRSPGLGDTAMYLCATKQGLNTEAFFGQGTRLTVV.

The chain joins TRBV6-2 or TRBV6-3 to TRBJ1-2; TRBD1 might be the D (5 bases). Germline values: CDR1 MNHEY, CDR2 SVGEGT. V lost 5 bases and J 7 bases, leaving 17 bases between the germline ends. This CDR3 comprises 14 residues. For the CDR3, the DNA is TGTGCCAGCAGTCAGAACCTGGGCGGGGCTGGCTACACCTTC. This sequence encodes CASSQNLGGAGYTF.

The J gene is TRBJ1-1, the V gene TRBV6-2 or TRBV6-3, with D possibly TRBD1 on 5 matching bases. Trimming removed 3 bases at V and 5 bases at J, with 10 bases between. This CDR3 region has 13 residues. CDR1 MNHEY and CDR2 SVGEGT come from the germline V gene. The CDR3 loop is CASSYGAGTEAFF. The DNA of the CDR3 is TGTGCCAGCAGTTATGGGGCAGGGACTGAAGCTTTCTTT.

This sequence joins TRBV10-3 and TRBJ1-5; maybe TRBD1 (5 bases). Trimming shortened V by 7 bases and J by 0 bases, and 10 bases separated the two germline ends. The CDR3 loop spans 14 amino acids. Germline V gene data show CDR1 as ENHRY and CDR2 as SYGVKD. The DNA for the CDR3 is TGTGCCATCAACATGACAGATAGCAATCAGCCCCAGCATTTT. Translation: CAINMTDSNQPQHF.

This chain links TRBV5-1 with TRBJ2-1; 11 positions match TRBD2. CDR1 is SGHRS and CDR2 is YFSETQ in the germline V gene. V lost 4 bases, J lost 7 bases, and 10 bases stayed unmatched. The CDR3 loop spans 16 amino acids. The CDR3 nucleotides are TGCGCCAGCAGCACGATAGCGGGAGGGCCGGGAAATGAGCAGTTCTTC. The encoded protein is CASSTIAGGPGNEQFF.

This chain uses TRBV5-4 with TRBJ2-1; 9 bases map to TRBD2. Germline lookup yields CDR1 SGHNT and CDR2 YYREEE (reference sequence). V trimming: 4 bases; J trimming: 1 base; junction bases outside the gene matches: 3. The CDR3 totals 15 residues. CDR3 bases: TGTGCCAGCAGCACAAGCGGGAGGTCCTACAATGAGCAGTTCTTC. Protein product: CASSTSGRSYNEQFF.

V usage is TRBV7-2 and J usage is TRBJ2-1; 11 bases line up with TRBD2. With V trimmed by 5 bases and J by 3 bases, 3 bases remained unmatched. Germline CDR1 is SGHTA and CDR2 is FQGNSA. The CDR3 has 15 residues. This CDR3 is CASSAGTSGYNEQFF. The CDR3 nucleotides read TGTGCCAGCAGCGCCGGGACTAGCGGCTACAATGAGCAGTTCTTC.

The chain couples TRBV7-2 to TRBJ2-7, with 10 nucleotides matching TRBD2. Losses at the gene ends were 1 base for V and 4 bases for J; bases not matched to a gene: 4. The CDR3 runs to 15 residues. Germline values: CDR1 SGHTA, CDR2 FQGNSA. The CDR3 DNA sequence: TGTGCCAGCAGCTTAGAACTAGCGGGATTTTACGAGCAGTACTTC. This codes for CASSLELAGFYEQYF. The full variable domain, in which reference TRBV7-2 and TRBJ2-7 provide the parts outside the CDR3, is GAGVSQSPSNKVTEKGKDVELRCDPISGHTALYWYRQSLGQGLEFLIYFQGNSAPDKSGLPSDRFSAERTGGSVSTLTIQRTQQEDSAVYLCASSLELAGFYEQYFGPGTRLTVT.

The rearrangement joins TRBV19 to TRBJ1-5, with D uncertain. The CDR3 consists of 15 residues. Germline CDR1 LNHDA, CDR2 SQIVND (reference sequence). V was trimmed by 11 bases and J by 0 bases, leaving 17 bases between them. This CDR3 reads CAASKSENSNQPQHF. The DNA of the CDR3 is TGTGCCGCCAGTAAGAGCGAGAATAGCAATCAGCCCCAGCATTTT.

This chain uses TRBV25-1 with TRBJ2-1; the match to TRBD2 covers 10 bases. The trim removed 5 bases at V and 4 bases at J, leaving 14 bases unmatched. Per germline, CDR1 MGHDK and CDR2 SYGVNS. The CDR3 consists of 18 residues. CDR3 coding DNA: TGTGCCAGCAGTCCCGGACAGGGCTCTAGCGGGAGATACAATGAGCAGTTCTTC. It codes for CASSPGQGSSGRYNEQFF.

V gene TRBV24-1 combines with J gene TRBJ2-5; 9 bases match TRBD2. Germline CDR1 reads KGHDR; CDR2 reads SFDVKD. Trimming removed 3 bases from V and 5 bases from J; junction bases left unmatched: 6. The CDR3 loop spans 15 amino acids. CDR3: CATSDPLAGPETQYF. CDR3 coding DNA: TGTGCCACCAGTGATCCCCTAGCGGGACCTGAGACCCAGTACTTC.

V and J are TRBV27 and TRBJ1-3; 8 nucleotides match TRBD1. J lost 2 bases, V lost 3 bases, and 0 bases had no gene match. The CDR3 runs 14 residues. CDR1 and CDR2 (germline): MNHEY, SMNVEV (reference sequence). The CDR3 nucleotides read TGTGCCAGCAGTTTCAGGGGGCCTGGAAACACCATATATTTT. It is translated as CASSFRGPGNTIYF.